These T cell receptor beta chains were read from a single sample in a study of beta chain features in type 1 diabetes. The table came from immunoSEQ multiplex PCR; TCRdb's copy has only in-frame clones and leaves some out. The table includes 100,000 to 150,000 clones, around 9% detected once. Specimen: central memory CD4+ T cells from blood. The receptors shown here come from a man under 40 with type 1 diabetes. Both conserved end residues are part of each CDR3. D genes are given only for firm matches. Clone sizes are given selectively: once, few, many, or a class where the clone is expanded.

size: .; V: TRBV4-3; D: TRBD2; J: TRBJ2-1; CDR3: CASSQTPPSGGLSYNEQFF; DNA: TGCGCCAGCAGCCAAACTCCTCCTAGCGGGGGCCTTTCCTACAATGAGCAGTTCTTC
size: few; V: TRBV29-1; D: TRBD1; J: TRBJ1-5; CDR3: CSVGTGNQPQHF; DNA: TGCAGCGTTGGGACAGGTAATCAGCCCCAGCATTTT
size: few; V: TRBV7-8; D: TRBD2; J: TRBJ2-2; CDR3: CASSLTSGGPGELFF; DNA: TGTGCCAGCAGCTTGACTAGCGGGGGGCCCGGGGAGCTGTTTTTT
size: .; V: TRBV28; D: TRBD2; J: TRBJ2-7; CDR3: CASSLASGDPRF; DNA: TGTGCCAGCAGTTTAGCTAGCGGGGACCCAAGGTTC
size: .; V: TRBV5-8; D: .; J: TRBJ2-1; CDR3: CASSHRVSGEQFF; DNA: TGTGCCAGCAGCCACCGAGTTTCGGGGGAGCAGTTCTTC
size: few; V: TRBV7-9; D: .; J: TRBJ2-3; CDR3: CASSPLRDTQYF; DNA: TGTGCCAGCAGCCCACTCCGAGATACGCAGTATTTT
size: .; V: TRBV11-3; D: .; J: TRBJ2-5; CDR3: CASSLSSGTQYF; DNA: TGTGCCAGCAGCTTAAGCTCTGGGACCCAGTACTTC
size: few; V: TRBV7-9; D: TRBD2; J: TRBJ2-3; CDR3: CASSSLGGGGDTQYF; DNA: TGTGCCAGCAGCTCCCTTGGGGGGGGAGGAGATACGCAGTATTTT
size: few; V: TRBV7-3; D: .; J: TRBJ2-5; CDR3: CASSLGDTRQETQYF; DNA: TGTGCCAGCAGCTTAGGGGACACCCGGCAAGAGACCCAGTACTTC
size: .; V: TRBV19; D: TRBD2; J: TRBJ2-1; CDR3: CASSRGVWNEQFF; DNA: TGTGCCAGTAGTCGGGGGGTATGGAATGAGCAGTTCTTC
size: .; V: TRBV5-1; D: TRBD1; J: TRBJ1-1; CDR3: CASSGGQGGTEAFF; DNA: TGCGCCAGCAGCGGGGGACAGGGAGGCACTGAAGCTTTCTTT
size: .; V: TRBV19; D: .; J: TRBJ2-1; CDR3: CASSRARAPPYNEQFF; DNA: TGTGCCAGTAGTCGAGCCAGGGCCCCGCCCTACAATGAGCAGTTCTTC
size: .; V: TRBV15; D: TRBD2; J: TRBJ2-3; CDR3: CATSRNVAGGGDTQYF; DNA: TGTGCCACCAGCAGGAACGTAGCGGGGGGCGGGGATACGCAGTATTTT
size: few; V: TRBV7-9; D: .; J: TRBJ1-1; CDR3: CASSLPPQGAFF; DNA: TGTGCCAGCAGCTTACCTCCCCAGGGAGCTTTCTTT
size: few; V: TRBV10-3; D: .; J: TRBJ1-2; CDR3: CAITAGGGIYGYTF; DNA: TGTGCCATCACCGCTGGGGGGGGGATCTATGGCTACACCTTC
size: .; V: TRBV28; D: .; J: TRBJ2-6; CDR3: CASSATGQGFSGANVLTF; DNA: TGTGCCAGCAGTGCAACCGGACAAGGGTTCTCTGGGGCCAACGTCCTGACTTTC
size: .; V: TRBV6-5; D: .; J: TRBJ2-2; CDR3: CASSYLGHSAGELFF; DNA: TGTGCCAGCAGTTACCTTGGTCACTCGGCCGGGGAGCTGTTTTTT
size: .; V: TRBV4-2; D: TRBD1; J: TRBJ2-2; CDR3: CASSPGQGTGELFF; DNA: TGTGCCAGCAGCCCGGGACAGGGGACCGGGGAGCTGTTTTTT
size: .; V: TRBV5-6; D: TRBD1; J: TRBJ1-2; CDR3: CASSLGTGIGYTF; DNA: TGTGCCAGCAGCTTGGGGACAGGGATTGGCTACACCTTC
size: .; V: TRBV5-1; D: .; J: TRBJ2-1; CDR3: CASTSESSYNEQFF; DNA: TGCGCCAGCACCAGCGAAAGCTCCTACAATGAGCAGTTCTTC
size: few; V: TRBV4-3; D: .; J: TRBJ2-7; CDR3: CASSQDMQGPYEQYF; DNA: TGCGCCAGCAGCCAAGATATGCAGGGCCCCTACGAGCAGTACTTC
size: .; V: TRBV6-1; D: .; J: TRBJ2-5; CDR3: CASSVGGKETQYF; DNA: TGTGCCAGCAGTGTAGGGGGTAAAGAGACCCAGTACTTC
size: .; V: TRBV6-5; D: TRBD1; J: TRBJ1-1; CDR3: CASSYRTGRGDTEAFF; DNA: TGTGCCAGCAGTTACAGGACAGGGCGAGGTGACACTGAAGCTTTCTTT
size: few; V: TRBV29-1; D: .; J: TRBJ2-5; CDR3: CSAEKPGEETQYF; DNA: TGCAGCGCCGAAAAACCGGGAGAAGAGACCCAGTACTTC
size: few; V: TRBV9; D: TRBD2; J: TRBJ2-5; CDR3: CASSVAGSGGEETQYF; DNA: TGTGCCAGCAGCGTAGCTGGTAGCGGGGGAGAAGAGACCCAGTACTTC
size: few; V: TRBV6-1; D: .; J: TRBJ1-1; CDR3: CATLIIQGLTEAFF; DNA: TGTGCCACCTTAATTATTCAGGGCCTCACTGAAGCTTTCTTT
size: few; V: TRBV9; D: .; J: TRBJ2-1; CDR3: CASSAHVGDEQFF; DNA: TGTGCCAGCAGCGCCCATGTAGGGGATGAGCAGTTCTTC
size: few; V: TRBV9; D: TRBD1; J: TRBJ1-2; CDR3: CASSEPGQGGYTF; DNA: TGTGCCAGCAGCGAACCGGGACAGGGCGGCTACACCTTC
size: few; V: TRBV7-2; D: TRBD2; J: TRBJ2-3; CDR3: CASSLVSGGGPSTQYF; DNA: TGTGCCAGCAGCTTAGTTTCCGGGGGGGGGCCTTCTACGCAGTATTTT
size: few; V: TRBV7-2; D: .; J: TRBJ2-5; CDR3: CASSLESGRKTQYF; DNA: TGTGCCAGCAGCTTAGAATCTGGGCGTAAGACCCAGTACTTC
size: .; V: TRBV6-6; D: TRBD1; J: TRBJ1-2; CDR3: CASSQLGTGNGYTF; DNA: TGTGCCAGCAGCCAACTCGGGACAGGGAATGGCTACACCTTC
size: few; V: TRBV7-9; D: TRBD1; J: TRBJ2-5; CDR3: CASSYTGGETQYF; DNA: TGTGCCAGCAGCTATACAGGGGGCGAGACCCAGTACTTC
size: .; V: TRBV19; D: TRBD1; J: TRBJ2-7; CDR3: CASIKVRDREYEQYF; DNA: TGTGCCAGTATCAAGGTTAGGGACAGAGAATACGAGCAGTACTTC
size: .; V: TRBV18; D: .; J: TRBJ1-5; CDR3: CASSPAGMDQPQHF; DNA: TGTGCCAGCTCACCGGCAGGGATGGATCAGCCCCAGCATTTT
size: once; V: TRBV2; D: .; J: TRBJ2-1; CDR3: CASRRRDSSYNEQFF; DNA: TGTGCCAGCAGGAGGAGGGACAGCTCCTACAATGAGCAGTTCTTC
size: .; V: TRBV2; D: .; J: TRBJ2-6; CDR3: CAIGGGSGANVLTF; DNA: TGTGCCATTGGTGGAGGCTCTGGGGCCAACGTCCTGACTTTC
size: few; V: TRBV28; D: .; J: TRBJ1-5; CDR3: CASRQQGNSNQPQHF; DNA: TGTGCCAGCAGACAACAGGGAAATAGCAATCAGCCCCAGCATTTT
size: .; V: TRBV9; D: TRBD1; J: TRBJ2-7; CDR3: CASSVTGESSYEQYF; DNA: TGTGCCAGCAGCGTTACAGGGGAAAGCTCCTACGAGCAGTACTTC
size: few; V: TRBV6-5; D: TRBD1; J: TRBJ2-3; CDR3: CASILQVRGTDTQYF; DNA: TGTGCCAGCATTTTGCAGGTCAGGGGGACAGATACGCAGTATTTT
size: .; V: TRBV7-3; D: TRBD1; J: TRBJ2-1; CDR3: CASSSPGQGLYNEQFF; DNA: TGTGCCAGCAGCTCCCCCGGACAGGGGCTTTACAATGAGCAGTTCTTC